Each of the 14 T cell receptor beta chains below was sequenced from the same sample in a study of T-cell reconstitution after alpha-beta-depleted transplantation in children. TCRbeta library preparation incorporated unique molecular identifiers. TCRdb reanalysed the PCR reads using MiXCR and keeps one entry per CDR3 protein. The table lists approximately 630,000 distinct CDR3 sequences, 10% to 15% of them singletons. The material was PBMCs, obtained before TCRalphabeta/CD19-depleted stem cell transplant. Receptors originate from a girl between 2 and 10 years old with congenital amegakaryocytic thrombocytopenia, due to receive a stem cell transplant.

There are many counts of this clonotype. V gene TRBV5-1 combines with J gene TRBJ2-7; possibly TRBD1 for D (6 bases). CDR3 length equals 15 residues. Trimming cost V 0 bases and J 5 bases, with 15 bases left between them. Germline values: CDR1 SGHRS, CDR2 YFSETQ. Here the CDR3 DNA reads TGCGCCAGCAGCTTGGCCACAGGGATCCTTAACGAGCAGTACTTC. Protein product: CASSLATGILNEQYF.

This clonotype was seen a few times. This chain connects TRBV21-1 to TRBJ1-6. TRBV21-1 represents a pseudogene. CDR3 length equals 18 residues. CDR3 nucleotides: TGTGCCAGCAGCAAAGCGGGATCAGACATCATCGGGAATTCACCCCTCCACTTT. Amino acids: CASSKAGSDIIGNSPLHF.

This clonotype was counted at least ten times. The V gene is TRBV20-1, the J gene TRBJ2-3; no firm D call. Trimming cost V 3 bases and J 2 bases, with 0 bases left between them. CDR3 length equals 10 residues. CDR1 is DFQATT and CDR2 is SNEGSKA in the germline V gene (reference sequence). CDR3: CSASTDTQYF. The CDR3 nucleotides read TGCAGTGCTAGCACAGATACGCAGTATTTT.

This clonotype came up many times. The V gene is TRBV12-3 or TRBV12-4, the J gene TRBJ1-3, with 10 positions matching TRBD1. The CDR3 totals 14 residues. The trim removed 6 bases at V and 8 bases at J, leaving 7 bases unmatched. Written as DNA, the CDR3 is TGTGCCAGCAGGTTCGGGACAGGGGTACACACCATATATTTT. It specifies CASRFGTGVHTIYF.

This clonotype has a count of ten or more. The CDR3 DNA reads as TGTGCCAGCAGCCAAGATGGCGGCCCCACAGATACGCAGTATTTT. Protein sequence: CASSQDGGPTDTQYF. The chain links TRBV3-1 to TRBJ2-3; D call uncertain. Germline CDR1 and CDR2: LGHDT and YNNKEL (reference sequence). This CDR3 has 15 residues. The V end lost 0 bases, the J end lost 2 bases, and 9 bases lay between the germline ends.

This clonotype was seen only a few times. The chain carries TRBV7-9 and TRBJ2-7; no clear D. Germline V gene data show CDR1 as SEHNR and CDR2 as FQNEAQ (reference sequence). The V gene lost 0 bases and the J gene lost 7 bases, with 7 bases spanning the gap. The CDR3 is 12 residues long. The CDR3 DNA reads TGTGCCAGCAGCTTAGCGGGTGCAGAGCAGTACTTC. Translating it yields CASSLAGAEQYF.

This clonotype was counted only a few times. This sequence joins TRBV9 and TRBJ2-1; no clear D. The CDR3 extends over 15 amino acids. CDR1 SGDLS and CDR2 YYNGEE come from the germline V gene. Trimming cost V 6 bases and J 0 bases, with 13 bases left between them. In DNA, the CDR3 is TGTGCCAGCAACCAACCCGAAAGCTCCTACAATGAGCAGTTCTTC. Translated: CASNQPESSYNEQFF.

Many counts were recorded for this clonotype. The CDR3 DNA sequence: TGCAGTGCTCCCGACAGGAGCTATGGCTACACCTTC. This translates into CSAPDRSYGYTF. The rearrangement links TRBV20-1 to TRBJ1-2; D perhaps matches TRBD1 (6 bases). Germline V CDR1 and CDR2: DFQATT, SNEGSKA (reference sequence). Trimming left V 5 bases short and J 4 bases short, with 11 bases between. The CDR3 runs to 12 residues.

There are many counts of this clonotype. CDR3 DNA sequence: TGTGCCAGCAGGGGAGACAAGGATGAGCAGTTCTTC. As protein: CASRGDKDEQFF. The chain joins TRBV6-1 to TRBJ2-1, with TRBD2 as a possible D gene (5 bases). The germline CDR1 and CDR2 sequences are MNHNS and SASEGT. With 6 bases removed from V and 8 bases from J, the gap between germline ends came to 11 bases. The CDR3 consists of 12 residues.

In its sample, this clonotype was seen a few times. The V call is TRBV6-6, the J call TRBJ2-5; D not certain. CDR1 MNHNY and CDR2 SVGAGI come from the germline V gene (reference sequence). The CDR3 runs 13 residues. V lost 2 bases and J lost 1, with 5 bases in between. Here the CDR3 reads CASSYRIQETQYF. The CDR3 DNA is TGTGCCAGCAGTTACAGGATCCAAGAGACCCAGTACTTC.

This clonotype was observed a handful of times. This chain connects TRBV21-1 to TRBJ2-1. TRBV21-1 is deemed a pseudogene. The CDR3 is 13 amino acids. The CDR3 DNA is TGTGCCAGCAGCAAACCGACGGAAAATGAGCAGTTCTTC. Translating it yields CASSKPTENEQFF.

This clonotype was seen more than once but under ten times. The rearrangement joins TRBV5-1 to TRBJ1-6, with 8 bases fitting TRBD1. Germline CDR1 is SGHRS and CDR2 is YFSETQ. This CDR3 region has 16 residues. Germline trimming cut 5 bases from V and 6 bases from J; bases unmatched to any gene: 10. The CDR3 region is CASSWTGRSGNSPLHF. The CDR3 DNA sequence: TGCGCCAGCAGTTGGACAGGGCGGAGTGGTAATTCACCCCTCCACTTT.

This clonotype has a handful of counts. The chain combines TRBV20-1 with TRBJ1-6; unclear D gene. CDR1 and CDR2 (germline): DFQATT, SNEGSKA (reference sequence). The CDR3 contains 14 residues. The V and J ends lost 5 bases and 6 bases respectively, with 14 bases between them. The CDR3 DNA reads TGCAGTGCTCGCTTCCCCGGCCCTAATTCACCCCTCCACTTT. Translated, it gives CSARFPGPNSPLHF.

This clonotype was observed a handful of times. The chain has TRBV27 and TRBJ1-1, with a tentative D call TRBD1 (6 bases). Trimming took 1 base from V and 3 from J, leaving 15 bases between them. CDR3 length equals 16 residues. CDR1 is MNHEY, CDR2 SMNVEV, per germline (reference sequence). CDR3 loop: CASSLWGAEGDTEAFF. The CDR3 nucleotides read TGTGCCAGCAGTTTATGGGGGGCCGAGGGTGACACTGAAGCTTTCTTT.